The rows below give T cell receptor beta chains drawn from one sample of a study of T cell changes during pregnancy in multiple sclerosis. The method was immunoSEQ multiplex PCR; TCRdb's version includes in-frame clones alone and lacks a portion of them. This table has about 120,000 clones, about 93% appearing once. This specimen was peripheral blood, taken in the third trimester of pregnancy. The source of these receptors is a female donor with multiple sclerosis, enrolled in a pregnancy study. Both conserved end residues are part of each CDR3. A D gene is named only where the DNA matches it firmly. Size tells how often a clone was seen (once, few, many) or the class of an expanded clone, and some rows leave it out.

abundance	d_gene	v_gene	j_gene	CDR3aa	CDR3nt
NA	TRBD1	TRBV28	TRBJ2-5	CASSPQGALETQYF	TGTGCCAGCAGTCCACAGGGGGCGTTGGAGACCCAGTACTTC
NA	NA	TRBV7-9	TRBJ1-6	CASSPRESNSPLHF	TGTGCCAGCAGCCCACGGGAAAGTAATTCACCCCTCCACTTT
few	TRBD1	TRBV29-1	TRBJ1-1	CSASPGQGNTEAFF	TGCAGCGCTTCGCCGGGACAGGGGAACACTGAAGCTTTCTTT
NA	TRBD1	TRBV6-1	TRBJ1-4	CASSDAGTGAEKLFF	TGTGCCAGCAGTGATGCCGGGACAGGGGCCGAAAAACTGTTTTTT
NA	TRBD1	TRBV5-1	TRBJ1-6	CASSPRKTGNGSPLHF	TGCGCCAGCAGCCCAAGGAAGACAGGGAACGGTTCACCCCTCCACTTT
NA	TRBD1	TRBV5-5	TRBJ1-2	CASSLAGQGAGIYGYTF	TGTGCCAGCAGCTTGGCGGGACAGGGCGCGGGGATCTATGGCTACACCTTC
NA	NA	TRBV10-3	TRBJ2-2	CAISSTDPLASNTGELFF	TGTGCCATCAGTTCCACCGACCCCCTAGCGAGTAACACCGGGGAGCTGTTTTTT
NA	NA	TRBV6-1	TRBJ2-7	CASKNEQSSSYEQYF	TGTGCCAGCAAAAATGAACAGTCATCCTCCTACGAGCAGTACTTC
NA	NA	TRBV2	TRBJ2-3	CASSDRTYTDTQYF	TGTGCCAGCAGTGACCGGACTTACACAGATACGCAGTATTTT
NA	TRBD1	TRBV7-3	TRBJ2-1	CASSSGQGLYNEQFF	TGTGCCAGCAGCTCGGGACAGGGGCTCTACAATGAGCAGTTCTTC
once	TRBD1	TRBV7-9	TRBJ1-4	CASSEGQGKLFF	TGTGCCAGCAGCGAGGGACAGGGGAAACTGTTTTTT
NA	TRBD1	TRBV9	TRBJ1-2	CASSPQGVIGHYTF	TGTGCCAGCAGCCCCCAGGGGGTAATTGGCCACTACACCTTC
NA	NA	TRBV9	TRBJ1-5	CASGGVGPHQPQHF	TGTGCCAGCGGCGGAGTGGGGCCCCATCAGCCCCAGCATTTT
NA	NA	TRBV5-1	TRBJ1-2	CASSLVRGLAGDYGYTF	TGCGCCAGCAGCTTGGTCAGGGGCCTGGCAGGAGACTATGGCTACACCTTC
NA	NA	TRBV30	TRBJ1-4	CAWLASPGKAGEKLFF	TGTGCCTGGCTAGCCTCCCCGGGCAAGGCTGGAGAAAAACTGTTTTTT
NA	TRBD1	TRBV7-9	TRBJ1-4	CASSPRDRGGIEEKLFF	TGTGCCAGCAGCCCCCGGGACAGGGGTGGGATCGAGGAAAAACTGTTTTTT
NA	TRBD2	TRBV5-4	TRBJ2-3	CASSSTGAGDLTDTQYF	TGTGCCAGCAGCTCCACCGGAGCGGGAGACCTCACAGATACGCAGTATTTT
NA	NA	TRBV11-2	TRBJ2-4	CASSITEKNIQYF	TGTGCCAGCAGCATAACTGAGAAAAACATTCAGTACTTC
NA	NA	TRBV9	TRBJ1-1	CASSVYGTFTEAFF	TGTGCCAGCAGCGTATATGGGACATTCACTGAAGCTTTCTTT
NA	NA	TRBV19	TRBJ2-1	CASSGLAGNEQFF	TGTGCCAGTAGTGGGCTAGCTGGCAATGAGCAGTTCTTC
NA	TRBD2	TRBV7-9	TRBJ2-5	CASSLIAGALIGETQYF	TGTGCCAGCAGCTTAATAGCGGGGGCATTAATCGGAGAGACCCAGTACTTC
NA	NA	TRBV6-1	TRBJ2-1	CASSEVAEEQFF	TGTGCCAGCAGTGAAGTAGCGGAAGAGCAGTTCTTC
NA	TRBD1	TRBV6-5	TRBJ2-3	CASRLQGAGTDTQYF	TGTGCCAGCAGGCTTCAGGGGGCCGGCACAGATACGCAGTATTTT
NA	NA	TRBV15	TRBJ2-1	CATSRDTRSYNEQFF	TGTGCCACCAGCAGAGACACAAGATCCTACAATGAGCAGTTCTTC
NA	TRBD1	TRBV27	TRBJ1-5	CASSTGTGGNQPQHF	TGTGCCAGCAGCACCGGGACAGGGGGCAATCAGCCCCAGCATTTT
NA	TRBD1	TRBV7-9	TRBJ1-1	CASRHSGTDSFQAEAFF	TGTGCCAGCAGACACTCCGGGACAGACAGTTTTCAGGCTGAAGCTTTCTTT
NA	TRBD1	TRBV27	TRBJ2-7	CASSLGTGGSYEQYF	TGTGCCAGCAGTTTGGGGACAGGGGGGTCCTACGAGCAGTACTTC
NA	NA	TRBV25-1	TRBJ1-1	CASSYPGGTEAFF	TGTGCCAGCAGTTACCCGGGGGGCACTGAAGCTTTCTTT
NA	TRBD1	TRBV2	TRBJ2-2	CASSWDRGSSGELFF	TGTGCCAGCAGCTGGGACAGGGGTTCGTCCGGGGAGCTGTTTTTT
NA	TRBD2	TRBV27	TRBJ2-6	CASSLSRGGAGANVLTF	TGTGCCAGCAGTTTATCCCGGGGGGGGGCTGGGGCCAACGTCCTGACTTTC
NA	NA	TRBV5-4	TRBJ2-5	CASSSNHQGLQETQYF	TGTGCCAGCAGCTCCAACCACCAGGGACTTCAAGAGACCCAGTACTTC
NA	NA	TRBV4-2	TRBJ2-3	CASSSEADTQYF	TGTGCCAGCAGCTCGGAGGCAGATACGCAGTATTTT
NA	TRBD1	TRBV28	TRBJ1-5	CASRKQGADQPQHF	TGTGCCAGCAGAAAACAGGGGGCGGATCAGCCCCAGCATTTT
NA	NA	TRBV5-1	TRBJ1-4	CASSLAAAPGTNEKLFF	TGCGCCAGCAGCTTGGCGGCAGCCCCGGGAACTAATGAAAAACTGTTTTTT
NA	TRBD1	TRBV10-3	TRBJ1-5	CAISLQGPDQPQHF	TGTGCCATCAGTTTACAGGGGCCCGATCAGCCCCAGCATTTT
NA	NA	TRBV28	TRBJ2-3	CASSFPGFTDTQYF	TGTGCCAGCAGTTTCCCGGGTTTCACAGATACGCAGTATTTT
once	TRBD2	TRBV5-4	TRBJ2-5	CASSPGLAIHQETQYF	TGTGCCAGCAGTCCGGGACTAGCGATTCACCAAGAGACCCAGTACTTC
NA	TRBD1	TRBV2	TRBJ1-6	CARGQGIGSPLHF	TGTGCCAGGGGACAGGGGATCGGATCACCCCTCCACTTT
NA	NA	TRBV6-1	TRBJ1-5	CASSPAVGSNQPQHF	TGTGCCAGCAGCCCCGCGGTGGGTAGCAATCAGCCCCAGCATTTT
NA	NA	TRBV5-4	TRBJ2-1	CASGPGERVNEQFF	TGTGCCAGCGGCCCCGGGGAGAGGGTCAATGAGCAGTTCTTC
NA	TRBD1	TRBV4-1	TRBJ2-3	CASGDGTGFTDTQYF	TGCGCCAGCGGCGACGGGACAGGGTTCACAGATACGCAGTATTTT
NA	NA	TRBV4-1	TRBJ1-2	CASSPLSGWRNGYTF	TGCGCCAGCAGCCCTCTTTCGGGTTGGAGGAATGGCTACACCTTC
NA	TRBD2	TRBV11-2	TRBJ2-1	CASSLRPAGGIEQFF	TGTGCCAGCAGCTTACGCCCAGCGGGGGGCATTGAGCAGTTCTTC
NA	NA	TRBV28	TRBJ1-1	CASSRGGGRAFF	TGTGCCAGCAGTCGGGGGGGAGGGAGGGCTTTCTTT
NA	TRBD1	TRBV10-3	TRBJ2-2	CAISERQGVNTGELFF	TGTGCCATCAGTGAGAGACAGGGGGTTAACACCGGGGAGCTGTTTTTT
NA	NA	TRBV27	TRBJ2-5	CASSLSPRETQYF	TGTGCCAGCAGTTTATCTCCACGGGAGACCCAGTACTTC
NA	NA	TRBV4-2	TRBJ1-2	CASSQDDRVYGYTF	TGTGCCAGCAGCCAAGATGACAGAGTCTATGGCTACACCTTC
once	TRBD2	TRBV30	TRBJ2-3	CAWSVLAGVTDTQYF	TGTGCCTGGAGTGTACTAGCGGGGGTAACAGATACGCAGTATTTT
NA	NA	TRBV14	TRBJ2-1	CASSQEYGRLGNEQFF	TGTGCCAGCAGCCAGGAGTACGGGAGATTGGGCAATGAGCAGTTCTTC
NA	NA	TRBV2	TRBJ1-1	CASSERYTEAFF	TGTGCCAGCAGTGAACGTTACACTGAAGCTTTCTTT
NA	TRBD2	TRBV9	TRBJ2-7	CASSAGTSGYEQYF	TGTGCCAGCAGCGCCGGGACTAGCGGGTACGAGCAGTACTTC
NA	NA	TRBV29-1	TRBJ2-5	CSGALSGRLETQYF	TGCAGCGGCGCGCTTAGCGGCAGGTTGGAGACCCAGTACTTC
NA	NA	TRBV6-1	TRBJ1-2	CASTQVLRGYTF	TGTGCCAGCACCCAAGTGCTTCGGGGCTACACCTTC
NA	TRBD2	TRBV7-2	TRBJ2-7	CASSLLRTSDFSYEQYF	TGTGCCAGCAGCTTACTCAGGACTAGCGATTTCTCCTACGAGCAGTACTTC
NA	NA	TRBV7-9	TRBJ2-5	CASSPSLFETQYF	TGTGCCAGCAGCCCGTCGTTATTTGAGACCCAGTACTTC
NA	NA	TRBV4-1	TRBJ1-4	CASSQREQEKLFF	TGCGCCAGCAGCCAAAGAGAACAGGAAAAACTGTTTTTT
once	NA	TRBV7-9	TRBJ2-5	CASSPPGHTQETQYF	TGTGCCAGCAGCCCCCCGGGACACACCCAAGAGACCCAGTACTTC
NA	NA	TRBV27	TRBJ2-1	CASSLIGRENEQFF	TGTGCCAGCAGTTTAATAGGCAGGGAAAATGAGCAGTTCTTC